This T cell receptor (beta chain) emerged from a study of blood T cell repertoires in COVID-19. Study in general: The United States, Italy and Spain provided the acute and convalescent COVID-19 samples. In each case, the material was cDNA or gDNA derived from T cells, B-cell-depleted T cells, or PBMCs.

CDR3 size: 15 residues. Germline CDR1 and CDR2: MDHEN and SYDVKM. Losses at the gene ends were 5 bases for V and 4 bases for J; bases not matched to a gene: 9. In the original workflow: Nucleated cell counts were estimated from reference gene primer amplification. This table comes from immunoSEQ multiplex PCR, and its TCRdb copy is limited to in-frame clones, with some not included. That table gives V, J and clone size, and the DNA gave D and trimming. The table includes about 180,000 clones, around 83% detected once. This chain uses TRBV28 with TRBJ2-5; TRBD1 agrees at 8 bases. The material sequenced was peripheral blood. This TCR was sampled from a human donor in a cohort sampled during active COVID-19. CDR3 amino acids: CASSPQGARRETQYF. CDR3 DNA sequence: TGTGCCAGCAGTCCCCAGGGGGCGCGCAGAGAGACCCAGTACTTC. Drawing the rest from reference TRBV28 and TRBJ2-5, the complete variable domain is DVKVTQSSRYLVKRTGEKVFLECVQDMDHENMFWYRQDPGLGLRLIYFSYDVKMKEKGDIPEGYSVSREKKERFSLILESASTNQTSMYLCASSPQGARRETQYFGPGTRLLVL.